The count of the clone carrying this TCR beta chain is one. Its antigen is not known. CD4+ and CD8+ T cells were sorted from PBMCs stained for CD3, CD4 and CD8. The data derive from a study of CD8+ T cells in alopecia areata. It was cDNA, reverse transcribed from extracted RNA, that served as the sequencing template. Profiled with immunoSEQ multiplex PCR; TCRdb holds only in-frame clones, not every one. The repertoire holds over 150,000 clones, with more than 50% as singletons. The CDR3 length is 15 residues. The V and J ends lost 5 bases and 0 bases respectively, with 11 bases between them. Germline loops: CDR1 LNHNV, CDR2 YYDKDF (reference sequence). Broader study findings: Against the mouse data, patients shared TCRs less clearly, possibly for HLA reasons. Higher clonality than in normal scalp was seen in lesional scalp, especially alopecia totalis/universalis.

This TCR derives from a human donor in good health. The chain couples TRBV15 to TRBJ1-3, with D unresolved. The sequenced material came from CD8+ T cells sorted from blood. In DNA form, the CDR3 reads TGTGCCACCAGCGAAGGGAGATACTCTGGAAACACCATATATTTT. Translation gives CATSEGRYSGNTIYF.